This entry is about one T cell receptor beta chain. Its antigen is as yet unknown. CDR3 length: 14 amino acids. V lost 3 bases to trimming and J lost 3 bases; unmatched junction nucleotides: 4. Germline V gene sequence: CDR1 MNHEY, CDR2 SMNVEV (reference sequence). The data originate from a study of post-analysis software for immune sequencing data. Study background: The courses of disease that were included comprised relapsing-remitting, secondary progressive and progressive-relapsing multiple sclerosis. Broader study findings: TRBV5-6, TRBV5-1 and TRBV20-1 were among four or five TRBV segments more frequent in patients than controls.

Tagging with unique molecular identifiers was a feature of the TCR beta cDNA libraries. The T cell input of roughly 0.9 to 11 million gave about half a million cDNA molecules. From the PCR reads, TCRdb called clonotypes with MiXCR, one entry per CDR3 protein. Here the sample spans some 700,000 distinct CDR3 sequences, roughly three fifths being singletons. V is TRBV27 and J is TRBJ2-5, with 7 bases aligning to TRBD2. The clonotype comes from a girl aged 2 to 10 with multiple sclerosis. Input material: blood. The DNA for the CDR3 is TGTGCCAGCAGTTTTGCGGGAGACAAAGAGACCCAGTACTTC. This codes for CASSFAGDKETQYF.